This T cell receptor beta chain was identified during a study of identical twins. General observations from the study: Out-of-frame alpha sequences shared by twins showed excess low generation probability. The study based its conclusions on cross-sectional statistical analysis and did not follow the same donors. Recombination models fit unrelated individuals' TCR alpha sharing but underestimated twins'.

The germline V gene has CDR1 SEHNR and CDR2 FQNEAQ (reference sequence). This CDR3 spans 14 amino acids. V was clipped by 5 bases and J by 1 base, with 10 bases between them. TCRdb ran MiXCR on the 5' RACE reads and lists one entry per CDR3 protein. Of about 340,000 distinct CDR3 sequences in the sample, approximately 13% were seen once. Remarks on this clonotype: Its specificity is not known.

The data were also submitted as part of a second study, on yellow fever vaccine responses in identical twins. That work states: A vaccine T cell response that seemed partly convergent and partly personalized was reported in twins.

The receptor was isolated from a woman between 18 and 29 years old in good health. The chain combines TRBV7-9 with TRBJ2-3; D may be TRBD2 (6 bases). The sequenced sample was CD8+ T cells sorted from blood. The CDR3: CASSRGLRTDTQYF. CDR3 nucleotides: TGTGCCAGCAGCCGGGGACTCCGCACAGATACGCAGTATTTT.